The rows below give T cell receptor beta chains drawn from one sample of a study of shared T cell receptors in the human thymus. Measured with immunoSEQ multiplex PCR; TCRdb has only the in-frame clones, and not every one. Among approximately 730,000 clones listed, 70% to 90% were seen once. The same data also contributed to another study, on human thymus T cells.

Sequences were obtained from thymocytes. The source of these receptors is a girl under two years old with a congenital heart defect. CDR3s include the opening cysteine and the closing phenylalanine or tryptophan. The D gene is left open where the match is weak. Size values are once, few and many counts, or a class for expanded clones, and some rows have none.

v_gene	d_gene	j_gene	abundance	CDR3nt	CDR3aa
TRBV28	TRBD1	TRBJ1-5	NA	TGTGCCAGCAGTAAGACTGGGGGGACAGGGGTTAATCAGCCCCAGCATTTT	CASSKTGGTGVNQPQHF
TRBV2	NA	TRBJ2-3	NA	TGTGCCAGCTGGTCCTACGACACAGGGCGAGATACGCAGTATTTT	CASWSYDTGRDTQYF
TRBV29-1	NA	TRBJ2-7	NA	TGCAGCGCGCAACAGGTTGAGTCCTACGAGCAGTACTTC	CSAQQVESYEQYF
TRBV29-1	NA	TRBJ1-3	NA	TGCAGCGCTCCGGGACACCGACGAATTGGAAACACCATATATTTT	CSAPGHRRIGNTIYF
TRBV5-1	NA	TRBJ2-7	NA	TGCGCCAGCAGCTTCCAACAGGGAATCCCCTCCTACGAGCAGTACTTC	CASSFQQGIPSYEQYF
TRBV7-9	TRBD1	TRBJ1-2	once	TGTGCCAGCAGCTTAGCCCCCGGGTGGACAGGGGAAATGGCTGGCTACACCTTC	CASSLAPGWTGEMAGYTF
TRBV19	NA	TRBJ1-3	once	TGTGCCAGTAGTGGTGAACAGGTTATTACTGGAAACACCATATATTTT	CASSGEQVITGNTIYF
TRBV28	NA	TRBJ1-5	NA	TGTGCCAGCACCCCCAACAGAGATTATAGCAATCAGCCCCAGCATTTT	CASTPNRDYSNQPQHF
TRBV7-9	TRBD1	TRBJ2-5	once	TGTGCCAGCAGCATGCCACAACACAACTTTCGGGACAGCCAAGAGACCCAGTACTTC	CASSMPQHNFRDSQETQYF
TRBV4-1	NA	TRBJ1-2	NA	TGCGCCAGCAGCCAACCCGCAGTAGCCGCTAACTATGGCTACACCTTC	CASSQPAVAANYGYTF
TRBV6-5	NA	TRBJ2-2	few	TGTGCCAGCAGTTACCATACAGGGATCGGGGAGCTGTTTTTT	CASSYHTGIGELFF
TRBV14	NA	TRBJ2-5	few	TGTGCCAGCAGCCAAGCCAAAAGCGGATGGAGGGAAGAGACCCAGTACTTC	CASSQAKSGWREETQYF
TRBV28	TRBD1	TRBJ2-5	few	TGTGCCAGCAGTTTGGGGACAGGGGACGGGGAGACCCAGTACTTC	CASSLGTGDGETQYF
TRBV7-8	TRBD2	TRBJ2-1	NA	TGTGCCAGCCGAGGGGGACTAGCGCCCTACAATGAGCAGTTCTTC	CASRGGLAPYNEQFF
TRBV18	TRBD1	TRBJ1-1	NA	TGTGCCAGCTCACCATTGGGACAGAACAACCCTGAAGCTTTCTTT	CASSPLGQNNPEAFF